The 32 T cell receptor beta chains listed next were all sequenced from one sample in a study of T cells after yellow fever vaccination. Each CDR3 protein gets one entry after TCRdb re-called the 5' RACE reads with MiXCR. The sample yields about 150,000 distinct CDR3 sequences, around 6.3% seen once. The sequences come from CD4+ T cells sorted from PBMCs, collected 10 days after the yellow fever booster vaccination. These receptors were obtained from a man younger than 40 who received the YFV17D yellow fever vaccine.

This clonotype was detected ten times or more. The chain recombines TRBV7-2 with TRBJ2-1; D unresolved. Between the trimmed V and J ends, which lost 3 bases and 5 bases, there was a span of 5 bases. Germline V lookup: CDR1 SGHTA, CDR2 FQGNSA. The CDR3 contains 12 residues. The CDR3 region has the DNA TGTGCCAGCAGCTTGTCACACAATGAGCAGTTCTTC. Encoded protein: CASSLSHNEQFF.

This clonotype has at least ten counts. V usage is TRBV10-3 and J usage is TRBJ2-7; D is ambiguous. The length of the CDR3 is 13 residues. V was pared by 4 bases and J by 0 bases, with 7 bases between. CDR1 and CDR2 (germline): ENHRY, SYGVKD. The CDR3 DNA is TGTGCCATCAGTGTTACCAGCTCCTACGAGCAGTACTTC. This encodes CAISVTSSYEQYF.

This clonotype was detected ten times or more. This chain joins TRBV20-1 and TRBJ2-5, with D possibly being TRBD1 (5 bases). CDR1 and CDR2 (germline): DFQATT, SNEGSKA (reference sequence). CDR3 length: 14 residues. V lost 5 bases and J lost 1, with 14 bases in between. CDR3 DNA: TGCAGTGCTGGTGACAGCAACTTCCAAGAGACCCAGTACTTC. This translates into CSAGDSNFQETQYF.

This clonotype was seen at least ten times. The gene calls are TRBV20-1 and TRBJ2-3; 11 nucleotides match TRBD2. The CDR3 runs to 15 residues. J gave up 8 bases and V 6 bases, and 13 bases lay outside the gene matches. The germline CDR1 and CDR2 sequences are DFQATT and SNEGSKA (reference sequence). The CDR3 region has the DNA TGCAGTGCCAGCCCTTACCTAGCGGGAGGAGGTACGCAGTATTTT. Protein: CSASPYLAGGGTQYF.

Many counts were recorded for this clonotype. Here the CDR3 DNA reads TGTGCCAGCAGCGGAAACTCTGGGGCCAACGTCCTGACTTTC. Translating gives CASSGNSGANVLTF. The J gene is TRBJ2-6, the V gene TRBV7-2, with D uncertain. The germline V gene has CDR1 SGHTA and CDR2 FQGNSA. Deletions cut 5 bases from V and 0 bases from J, with 5 bases between. The CDR3 is made up of 14 amino acids.

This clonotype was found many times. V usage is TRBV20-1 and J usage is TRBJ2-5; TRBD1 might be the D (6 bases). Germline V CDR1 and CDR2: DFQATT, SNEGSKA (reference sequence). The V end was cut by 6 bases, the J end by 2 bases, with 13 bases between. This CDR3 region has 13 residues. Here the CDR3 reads CSAAGTPQETQYF. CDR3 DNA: TGCAGTGCGGCCGGGACACCACAAGAGACCCAGTACTTC.

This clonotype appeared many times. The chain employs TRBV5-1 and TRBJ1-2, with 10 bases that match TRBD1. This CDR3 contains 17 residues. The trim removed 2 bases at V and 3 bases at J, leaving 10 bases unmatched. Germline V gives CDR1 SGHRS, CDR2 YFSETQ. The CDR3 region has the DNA TGCGCCAGCAGCTTTCACCTGACAGGGGGCAAAGACTATGGCTACACCTTC. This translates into CASSFHLTGGKDYGYTF.

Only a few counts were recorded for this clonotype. This CDR3 is CASPGRYSNQPQHF. Written as DNA, the CDR3 is TGCGCCAGTCCCGGGCGATATAGCAATCAGCCCCAGCATTTT. This chain uses TRBV23-1 with TRBJ1-5; D call uncertain. TRBV23-1 is given ORF status, its function remaining uncertain. The CDR3 totals 14 residues. Trimming left V 9 bases short and J 0 bases short, with 12 bases between.

The CDR3 sequence: CASSLEAQNYEQYF. The CDR3 nucleotides read TGTGCCAGCAGCTTAGAAGCGCAAAACTACGAGCAGTACTTC. This chain links TRBV7-2 with TRBJ2-7; no clear D gene. The germline V gene encodes CDR1 SGHTA and CDR2 FQGNSA. The CDR3 runs 14 residues. V lost 1 base, J lost 3 bases, and 10 bases lay in between.

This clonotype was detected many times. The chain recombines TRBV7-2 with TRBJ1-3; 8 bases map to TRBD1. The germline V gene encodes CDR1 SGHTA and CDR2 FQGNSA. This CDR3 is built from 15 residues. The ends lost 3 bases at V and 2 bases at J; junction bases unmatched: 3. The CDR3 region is CASSLDRVPGNTIYF. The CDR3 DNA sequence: TGTGCCAGCAGCTTGGACAGGGTACCTGGAAACACCATATATTTT.

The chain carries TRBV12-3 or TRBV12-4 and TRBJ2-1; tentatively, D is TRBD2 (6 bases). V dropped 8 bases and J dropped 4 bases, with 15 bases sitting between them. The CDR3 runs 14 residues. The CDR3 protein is CASGSSAQYNEQFF. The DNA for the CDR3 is TGTGCCAGCGGCTCTAGCGCACAATACAATGAGCAGTTCTTC.

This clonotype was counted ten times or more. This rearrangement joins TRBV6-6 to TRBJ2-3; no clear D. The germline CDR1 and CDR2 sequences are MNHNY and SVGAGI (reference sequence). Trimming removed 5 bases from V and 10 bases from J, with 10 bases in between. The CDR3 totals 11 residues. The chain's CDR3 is CASSAAGPQYF. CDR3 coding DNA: TGTGCCAGCAGTGCCGCCGGGCCGCAGTATTTT.

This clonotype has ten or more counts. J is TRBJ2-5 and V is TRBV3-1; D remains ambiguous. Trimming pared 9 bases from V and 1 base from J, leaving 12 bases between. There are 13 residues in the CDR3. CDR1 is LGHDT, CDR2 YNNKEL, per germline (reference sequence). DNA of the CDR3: TGTGCCAGTCGGCCGAGACCCCAAGAGACCCAGTACTTC. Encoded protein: CASRPRPQETQYF.

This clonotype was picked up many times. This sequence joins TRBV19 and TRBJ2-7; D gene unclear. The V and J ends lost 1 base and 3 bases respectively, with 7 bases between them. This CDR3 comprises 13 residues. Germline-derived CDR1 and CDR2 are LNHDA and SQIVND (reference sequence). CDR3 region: CASSIGYYYEQYF. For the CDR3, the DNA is TGTGCCAGTAGTATAGGCTATTACTACGAGCAGTACTTC.

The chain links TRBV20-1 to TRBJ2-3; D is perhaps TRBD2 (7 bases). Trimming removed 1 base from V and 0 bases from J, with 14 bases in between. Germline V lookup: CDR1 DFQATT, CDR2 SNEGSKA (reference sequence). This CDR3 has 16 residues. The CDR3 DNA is TGCAGTGCTAGAGTGGCTGGGGGGGCTAGCACAGATACGCAGTATTTT. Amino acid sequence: CSARVAGGASTDTQYF.

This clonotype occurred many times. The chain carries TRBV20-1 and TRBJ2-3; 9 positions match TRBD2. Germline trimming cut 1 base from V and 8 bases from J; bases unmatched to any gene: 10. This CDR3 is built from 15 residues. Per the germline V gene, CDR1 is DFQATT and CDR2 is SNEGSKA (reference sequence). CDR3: CSARVGREGLGTQYF. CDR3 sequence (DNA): TGCAGTGCTAGAGTAGGGCGGGAGGGCCTAGGTACGCAGTATTTT.

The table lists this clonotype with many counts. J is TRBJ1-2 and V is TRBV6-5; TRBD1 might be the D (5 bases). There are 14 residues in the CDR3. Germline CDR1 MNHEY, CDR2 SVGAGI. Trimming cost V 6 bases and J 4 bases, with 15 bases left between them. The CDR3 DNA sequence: TGTGCCAGCAGAACGGGCAGGGAGATCTATGGCTACACCTTC. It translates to CASRTGREIYGYTF.

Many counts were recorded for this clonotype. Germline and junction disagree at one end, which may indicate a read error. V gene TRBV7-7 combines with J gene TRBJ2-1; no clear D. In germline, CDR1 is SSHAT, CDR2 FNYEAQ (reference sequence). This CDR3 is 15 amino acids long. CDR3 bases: TGTGCTAGCAGCTCGGGCCAATTTGGGCACAATGAGCAGTTCTTC. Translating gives CASSSGQFGHNEQFF.

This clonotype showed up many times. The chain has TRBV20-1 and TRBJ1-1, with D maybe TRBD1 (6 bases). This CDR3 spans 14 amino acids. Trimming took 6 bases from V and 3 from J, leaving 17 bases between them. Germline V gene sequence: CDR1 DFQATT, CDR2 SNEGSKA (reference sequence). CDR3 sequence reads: CSAKPRGIDTEAFF. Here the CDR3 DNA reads TGCAGTGCCAAACCGAGGGGGATCGACACTGAAGCTTTCTTT.

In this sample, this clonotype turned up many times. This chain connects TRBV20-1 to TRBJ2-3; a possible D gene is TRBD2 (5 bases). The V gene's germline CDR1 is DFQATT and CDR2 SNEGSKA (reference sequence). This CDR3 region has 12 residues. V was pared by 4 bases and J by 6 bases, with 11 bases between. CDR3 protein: CSATRGSDTQYF. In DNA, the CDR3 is TGCAGTGCTACCCGTGGGAGTGATACGCAGTATTTT.

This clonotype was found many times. CDR3 DNA sequence: TGCGCCAGCAGCTTGGGTGGCGCCCCTCGGGATTCACCCCTCCACTTT. This sequence encodes CASSLGGAPRDSPLHF. This chain uses TRBV5-1 with TRBJ1-6; no reliable D call. V lost 0 bases to trimming and J lost 8 bases, with 15 bases between them. This CDR3 region has 16 residues. Germline V gene lookup returns CDR1 SGHRS and CDR2 YFSETQ.

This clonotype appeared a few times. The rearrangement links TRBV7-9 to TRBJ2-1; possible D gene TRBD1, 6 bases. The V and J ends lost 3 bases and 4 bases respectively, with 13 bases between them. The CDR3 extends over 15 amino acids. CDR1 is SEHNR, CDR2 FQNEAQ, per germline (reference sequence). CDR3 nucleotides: TGTGCCAGCAGCTTGGTGACAGGTTATTACAATGAGCAGTTCTTC. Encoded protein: CASSLVTGYYNEQFF.

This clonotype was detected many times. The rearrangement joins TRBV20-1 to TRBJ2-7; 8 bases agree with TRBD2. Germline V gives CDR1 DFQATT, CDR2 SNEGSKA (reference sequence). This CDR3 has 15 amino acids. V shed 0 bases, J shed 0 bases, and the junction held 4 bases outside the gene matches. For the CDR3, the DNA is TGCAGTGCTAGAGAACCAGCGGGGGCCTCCTACGAGCAGTACTTC. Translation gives CSAREPAGASYEQYF.

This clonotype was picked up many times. In DNA form, the CDR3 reads TGTGCCAGCAGTTACTCGGGGACAGTTCAAGAGACCCAGTACTTC. Amino acids: CASSYSGTVQETQYF. The chain recombines TRBV6-5 with TRBJ2-5; TRBD1 aligns across 7 bases. Germline CDR1 and CDR2: MNHEY and SVGAGI. This CDR3 comprises 15 residues. V gave up 0 bases and J gave up 2 bases; unmatched junction bases: 3.

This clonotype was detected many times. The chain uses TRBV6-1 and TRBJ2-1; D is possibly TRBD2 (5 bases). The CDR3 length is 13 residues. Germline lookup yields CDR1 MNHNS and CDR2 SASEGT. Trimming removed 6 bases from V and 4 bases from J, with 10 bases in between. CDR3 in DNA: TGTGCCAGCAGCGGGATCAAATACAATGAGCAGTTCTTC. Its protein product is CASSGIKYNEQFF.

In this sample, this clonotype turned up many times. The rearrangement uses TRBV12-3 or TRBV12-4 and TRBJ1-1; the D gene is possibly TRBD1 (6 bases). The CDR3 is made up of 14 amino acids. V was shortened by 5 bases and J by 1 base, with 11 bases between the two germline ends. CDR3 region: CASSTRTANTEAFF. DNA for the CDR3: TGTGCCAGCAGTACTCGGACAGCGAACACTGAAGCTTTCTTT.

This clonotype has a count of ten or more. The chain's CDR3 is CAIRALGPPYGYTF. For the CDR3, the DNA is TGTGCCATCAGGGCCCTGGGACCCCCCTATGGCTACACCTTC. The gene calls are TRBV10-3 and TRBJ1-2; D possibly corresponds to TRBD1 (5 bases). With 6 bases removed from V and 4 bases from J, the gap between germline ends came to 15 bases. Germline V gene data show CDR1 as ENHRY and CDR2 as SYGVKD. CDR3 length: 14 amino acids.

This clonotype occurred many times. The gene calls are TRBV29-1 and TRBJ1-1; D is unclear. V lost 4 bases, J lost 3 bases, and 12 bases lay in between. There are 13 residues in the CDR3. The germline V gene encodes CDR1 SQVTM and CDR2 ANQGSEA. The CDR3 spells CSVAIGQDTEAFF. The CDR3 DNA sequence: TGCAGCGTTGCGATCGGGCAGGACACTGAAGCTTTCTTT.

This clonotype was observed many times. The CDR3 here is CASSLASPQYNEQFF. In nucleotides, the CDR3 is TGTGCCAGCAGCTTAGCCAGTCCCCAATACAATGAGCAGTTCTTC. This sequence joins TRBV7-2 and TRBJ2-1; D not certain. The CDR3 is made up of 15 amino acids. From germline, CDR1 is SGHTA and CDR2 FQGNSA. The V end lost 0 bases, the J end lost 4 bases, and 10 bases lay between the germline ends.

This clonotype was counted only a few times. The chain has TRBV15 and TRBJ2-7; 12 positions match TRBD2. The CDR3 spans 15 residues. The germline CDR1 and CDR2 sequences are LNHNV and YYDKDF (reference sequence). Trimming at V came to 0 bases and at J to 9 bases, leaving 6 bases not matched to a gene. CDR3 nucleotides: TGTGCCACCAGCAGAGATCCGACTAGCGGGAGTGGGCAGTACTTC. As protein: CATSRDPTSGSGQYF.

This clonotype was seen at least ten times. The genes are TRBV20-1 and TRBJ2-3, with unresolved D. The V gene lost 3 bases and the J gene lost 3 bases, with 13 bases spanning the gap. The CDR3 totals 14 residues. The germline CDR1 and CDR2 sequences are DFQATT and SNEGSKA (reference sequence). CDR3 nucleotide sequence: TGCAGTGCTAGCCCATGGGTCGCAACAGATACGCAGTATTTT. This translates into CSASPWVATDTQYF.

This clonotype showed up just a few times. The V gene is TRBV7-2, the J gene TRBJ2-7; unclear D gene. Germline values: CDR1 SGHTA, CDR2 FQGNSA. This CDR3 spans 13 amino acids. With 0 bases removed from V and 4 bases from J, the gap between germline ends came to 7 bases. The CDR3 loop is CASSLAVRYEQYF. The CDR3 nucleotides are TGTGCCAGCAGCTTAGCCGTACGATACGAGCAGTACTTC. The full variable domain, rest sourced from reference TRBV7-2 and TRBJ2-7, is GAGVSQSPSNKVTEKGKDVELRCDPISGHTALYWYRQSLGQGLEFLIYFQGNSAPDKSGLPSDRFSAERTGGSVSTLTIQRTQQEDSAVYLCASSLAVRYEQYFGPGTRLTVT.